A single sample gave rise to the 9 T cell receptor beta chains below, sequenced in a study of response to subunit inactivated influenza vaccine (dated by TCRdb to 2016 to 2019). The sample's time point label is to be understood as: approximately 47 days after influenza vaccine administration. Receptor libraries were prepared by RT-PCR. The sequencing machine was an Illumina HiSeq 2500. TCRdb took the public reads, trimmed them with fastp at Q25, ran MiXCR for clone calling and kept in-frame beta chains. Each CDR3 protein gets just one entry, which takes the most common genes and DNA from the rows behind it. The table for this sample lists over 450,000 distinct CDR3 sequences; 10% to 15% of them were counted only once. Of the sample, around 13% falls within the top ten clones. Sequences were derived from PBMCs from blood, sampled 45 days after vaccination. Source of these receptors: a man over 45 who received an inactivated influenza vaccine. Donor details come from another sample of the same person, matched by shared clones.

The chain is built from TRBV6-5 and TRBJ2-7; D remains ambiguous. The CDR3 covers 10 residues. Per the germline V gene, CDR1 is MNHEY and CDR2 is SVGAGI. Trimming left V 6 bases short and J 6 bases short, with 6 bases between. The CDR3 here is CASRTCEQYF. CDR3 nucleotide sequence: TGTGCCAGCAGGACTTGCGAGCAGTACTTC.

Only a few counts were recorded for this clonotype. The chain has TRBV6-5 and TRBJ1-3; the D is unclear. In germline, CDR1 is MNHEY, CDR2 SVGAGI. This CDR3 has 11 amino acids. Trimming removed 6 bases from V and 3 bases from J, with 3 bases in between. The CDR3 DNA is TGTGCCAGCAGAATTGGAAACACCATATATTTT. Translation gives CASRIGNTIYF.

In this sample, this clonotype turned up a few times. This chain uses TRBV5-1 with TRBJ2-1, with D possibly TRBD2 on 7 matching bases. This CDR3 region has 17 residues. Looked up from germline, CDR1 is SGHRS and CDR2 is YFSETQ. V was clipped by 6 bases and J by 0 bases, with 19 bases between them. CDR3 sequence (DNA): TGCGCCAGCACCCGGGGGGCCTTAAGGAGCTCCTACAATGAGCAGTTCTTC. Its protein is CASTRGALRSSYNEQFF.

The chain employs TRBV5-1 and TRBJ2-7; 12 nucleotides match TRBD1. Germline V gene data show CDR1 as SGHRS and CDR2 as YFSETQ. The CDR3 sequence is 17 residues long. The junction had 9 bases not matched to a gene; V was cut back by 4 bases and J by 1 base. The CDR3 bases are TGCGCCAGCAGCCCTGGGACAGGGGGCAAAGTTTCCTACGAGCAGTACTTC. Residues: CASSPGTGGKVSYEQYF. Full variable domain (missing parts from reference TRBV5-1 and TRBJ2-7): KAGVTQTPRYLIKTRGQQVTLSCSPISGHRSVSWYQQTPGQGLQFLFEYFSETQRNKGNFPGRFSGRQFSNSRSEMNVSTLELGDSALYLCASSPGTGGKVSYEQYFGPGTRLTVT.

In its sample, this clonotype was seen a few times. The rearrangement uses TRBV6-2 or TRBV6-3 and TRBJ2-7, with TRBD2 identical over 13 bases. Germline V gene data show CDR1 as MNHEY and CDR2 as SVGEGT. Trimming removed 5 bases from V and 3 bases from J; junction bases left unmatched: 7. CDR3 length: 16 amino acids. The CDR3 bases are TGTGCCAGCAGTGACGGGACTAGCGGGATAAACTACGAGCAGTACTTC. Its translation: CASSDGTSGINYEQYF.

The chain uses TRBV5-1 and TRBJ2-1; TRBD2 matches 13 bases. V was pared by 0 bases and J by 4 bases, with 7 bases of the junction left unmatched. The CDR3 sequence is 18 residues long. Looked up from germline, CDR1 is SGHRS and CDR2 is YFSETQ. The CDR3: CASSLDFTSGRVYNEQFF. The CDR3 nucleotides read TGCGCCAGCAGCTTGGATTTTACTAGCGGGAGGGTATACAATGAGCAGTTCTTC.

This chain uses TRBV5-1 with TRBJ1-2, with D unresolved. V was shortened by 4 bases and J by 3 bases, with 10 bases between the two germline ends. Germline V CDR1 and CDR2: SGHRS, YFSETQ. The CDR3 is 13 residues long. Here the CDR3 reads CASSEGMDYGYTF. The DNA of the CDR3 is TGCGCCAGCAGCGAGGGAATGGACTATGGCTACACCTTC.

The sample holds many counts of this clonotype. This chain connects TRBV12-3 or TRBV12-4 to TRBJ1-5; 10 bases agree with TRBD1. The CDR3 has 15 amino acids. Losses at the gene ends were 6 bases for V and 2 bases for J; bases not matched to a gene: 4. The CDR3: CASSRDRGGNQPQHF. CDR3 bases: TGTGCCAGCAGCAGGGACAGGGGTGGCAATCAGCCCCAGCATTTT.

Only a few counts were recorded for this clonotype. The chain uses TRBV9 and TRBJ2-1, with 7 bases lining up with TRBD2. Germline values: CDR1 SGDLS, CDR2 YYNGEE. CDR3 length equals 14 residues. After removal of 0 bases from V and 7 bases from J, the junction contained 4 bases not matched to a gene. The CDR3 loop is CASSVEGAGNEQFF. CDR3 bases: TGTGCCAGCAGCGTAGAGGGAGCGGGAAATGAGCAGTTCTTC. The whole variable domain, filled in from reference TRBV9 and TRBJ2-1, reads DSGVTQTPKHLITATGQRVTLRCSPRSGDLSVYWYQQSLDQGLQFLIQYYNGEERAKGNILERFSAQQFPDLHSELNLSSLELGDSALYFCASSVEGAGNEQFFGPGTRLTVL.